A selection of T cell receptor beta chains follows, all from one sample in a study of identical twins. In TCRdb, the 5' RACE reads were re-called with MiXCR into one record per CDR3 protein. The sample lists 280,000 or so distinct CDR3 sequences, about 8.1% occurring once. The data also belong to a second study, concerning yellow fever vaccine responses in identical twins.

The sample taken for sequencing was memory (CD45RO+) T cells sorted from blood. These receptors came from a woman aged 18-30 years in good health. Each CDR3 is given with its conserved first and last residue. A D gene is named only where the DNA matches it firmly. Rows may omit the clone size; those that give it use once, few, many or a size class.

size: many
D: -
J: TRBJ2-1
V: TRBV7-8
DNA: TGTGCCAGCAGCTTACGGCAAGGGGAATTCAATGAGCAGTTCTTC
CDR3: CASSLRQGEFNEQFF

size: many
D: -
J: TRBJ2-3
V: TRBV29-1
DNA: TGCAGCGTTGATATTAGCGTCTCAGATACGCAGTATTTT
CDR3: CSVDISVSDTQYF

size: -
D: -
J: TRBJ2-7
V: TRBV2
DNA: TGTGCCGGGAACCGGGACCCTGGCGAGCAGTACTTC
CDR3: CAGNRDPGEQYF

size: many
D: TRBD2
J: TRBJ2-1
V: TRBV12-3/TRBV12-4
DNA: TGTGCCAGCAGGCTTCCCGGGGGGGGGCTCAATGAGCAGTTCTTC
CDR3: CASRLPGGGLNEQFF

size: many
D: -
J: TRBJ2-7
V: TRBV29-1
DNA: TGCAGCGTGGGCGTTCGACAGGGAGGGAACGAGCAGTACTTC
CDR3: CSVGVRQGGNEQYF

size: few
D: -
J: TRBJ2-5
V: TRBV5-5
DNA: TGTGCCAGCAGTCTGGGCGACAGGATGGGTATTAAAGAGACCCAGTACTTC
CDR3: CASSLGDRMGIKETQYF

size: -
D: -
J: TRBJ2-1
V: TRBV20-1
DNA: TGCACCGCTAACAGGAACAATGAGCAGTTCTTC
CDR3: CTANRNNEQFF

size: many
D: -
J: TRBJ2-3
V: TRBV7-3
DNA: TGTGCCAGCAGCCCGAGAAGTACGAGAGTAGGGTCAGATACGCAGTATTTT
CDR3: CASSPRSTRVGSDTQYF

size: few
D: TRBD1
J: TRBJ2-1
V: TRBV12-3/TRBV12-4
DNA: TGTGCCAGCAGTTTAGACAGGGGGCAGGGGGATGAGCAGTTCTTC
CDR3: CASSLDRGQGDEQFF

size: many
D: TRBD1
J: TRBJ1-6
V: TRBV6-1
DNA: TGTGCCACCCGGGACAGGGTTCAAGGATCACCCCTCCACTTT
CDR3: CATRDRVQGSPLHF

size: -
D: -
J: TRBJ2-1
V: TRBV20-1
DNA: TGCAGTGCTGGCTCCTACAATGAGCAGTTCTTC
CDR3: CSAGSYNEQFF

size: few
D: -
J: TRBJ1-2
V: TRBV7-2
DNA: TGTGCCAGCAGCCATTATATCCCCGCTGGGGGCTACACCTTC
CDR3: CASSHYIPAGGYTF

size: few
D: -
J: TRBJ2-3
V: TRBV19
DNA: TGTGCCAGTAGTATAGGACAGGGAGGAGATACGCAGTATTTT
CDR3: CASSIGQGGDTQYF

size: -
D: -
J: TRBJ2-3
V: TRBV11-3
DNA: TGTGCCAGCAGCTTATCCCCCTACACAGATACGCAGTATTTT
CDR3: CASSLSPYTDTQYF

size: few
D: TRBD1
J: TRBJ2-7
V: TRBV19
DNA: TGTGCCAGTAGTATAGGGCAGGGGGCGGACGAGCAGTACTTC
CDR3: CASSIGQGADEQYF

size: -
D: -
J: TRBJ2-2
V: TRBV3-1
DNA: TGTGCCAGCAGCCAAGTAGGGGGACCCACCGGGGAGCTGTTTTTT
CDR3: CASSQVGGPTGELFF

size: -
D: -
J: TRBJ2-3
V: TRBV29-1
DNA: TGCAGCGTTGCCGCCGGGAACACAGATACGCAGTATTTT
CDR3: CSVAAGNTDTQYF

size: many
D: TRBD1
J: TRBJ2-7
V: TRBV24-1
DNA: TGTGCCACCAGTGATTCCGGGACAGGGTACTACGAGCAGTACTTC
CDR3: CATSDSGTGYYEQYF

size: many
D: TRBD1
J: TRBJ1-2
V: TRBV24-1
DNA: TGTGCCACCAAACCGGGACAGGGGATAAGCGGCTACACCTTC
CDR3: CATKPGQGISGYTF

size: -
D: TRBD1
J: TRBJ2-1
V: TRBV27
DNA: TGTGCCAGCAGTTTCGACAGGGGTGGAAGCAATGAGCAGTTCTTC
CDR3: CASSFDRGGSNEQFF

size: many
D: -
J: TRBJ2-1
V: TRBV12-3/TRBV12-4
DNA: TGTGCCAGCGGTTCTCGGGGTTTCAATGAGCAGTTCTTC
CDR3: CASGSRGFNEQFF

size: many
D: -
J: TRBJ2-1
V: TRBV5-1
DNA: TGCGCCAGCAGCTTGGGTACTGAGCAGTTCTTC
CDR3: CASSLGTEQFF

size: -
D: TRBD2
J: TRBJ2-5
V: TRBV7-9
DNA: TGTGCCAGCAGCTTTCTAGCGGGGGGCGACCAAGAGACCCAGTACTTC
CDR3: CASSFLAGGDQETQYF

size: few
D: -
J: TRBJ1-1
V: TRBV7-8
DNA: TGTGCCAGCAGCCTAGACCGACAGAGAACAAGGGCAGCTTTCTTT
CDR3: CASSLDRQRTRAAFF

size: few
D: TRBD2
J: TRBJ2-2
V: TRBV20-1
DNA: TGCTGTGCTAGAGATCTCGGGAGGGGGGCGAACACCGGGGAGCTGTTTTTT
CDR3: CCARDLGRGANTGELFF

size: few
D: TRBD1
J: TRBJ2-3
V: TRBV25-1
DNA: TGTGCCAGCAGTGGCAGGACAGGGTATTATACGCAGTATTTT
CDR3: CASSGRTGYYTQYF

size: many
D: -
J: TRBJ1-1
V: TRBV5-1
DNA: TGCGCCAGCAGTTATACAGGCACTGAAGCTTTCTTT
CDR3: CASSYTGTEAFF

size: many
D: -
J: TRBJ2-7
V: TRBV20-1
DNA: TGCAGTGCTGCTGCGACCCAATACGAGCAGTACTTC
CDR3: CSAAATQYEQYF

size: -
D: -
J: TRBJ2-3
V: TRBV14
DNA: TGTGCCAGCAGCCAAGGGATCGGTAGCACAGATACGCAGTATTTT
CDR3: CASSQGIGSTDTQYF

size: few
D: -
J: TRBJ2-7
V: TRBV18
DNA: TGTGCCAGCTCACCCGACAGGGGAGGGGTCTACGAGCAGTACTTC
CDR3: CASSPDRGGVYEQYF

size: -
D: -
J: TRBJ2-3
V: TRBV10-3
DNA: TGTGCCATCAGTGAGTCCTTTCGGGGAACAGCAGATACGCAGTATTTT
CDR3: CAISESFRGTADTQYF

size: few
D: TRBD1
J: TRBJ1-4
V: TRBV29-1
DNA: TGCAGCGTTTCTCCAGGGGGGGTAGGAGAAAAACTGTTTTTT
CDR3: CSVSPGGVGEKLFF